The text below deals with one T cell receptor beta chain. Its antigen is not identified. TCRdb called the reads again in MiXCR, with one record for every CDR3 protein. The table shows 700,000 to 950,000 distinct CDR3 sequences, with 30% to 35% occurring only once. This entry belongs to a study of T cell repertoires in cytomegalovirus infection. Study at large: Matching HLA type, along with CMV infection, was indicated by public TCR beta signatures.

This CDR3 has 15 residues. Trimming stripped 5 bases from V and 5 bases from J, with 18 bases between. Sequences were derived from cultured CD8+ T cells from PBMCs, sampled from culture after CMV antigen stimulation. The chain links TRBV12-3 or TRBV12-4 to TRBJ1-1; a possible D gene is TRBD1 (6 bases). This clonotype was sampled from a human donor in good health (CMV status not recorded). Some clones in this sample may be carry-over from other donors' samples. The DNA of the CDR3 is TGTGCCAGCAGTCCGCCGACAGGCCGGCGGACTGAAGCTTTCTTT. Amino acids: CASSPPTGRRTEAFF.